This T cell receptor beta chain emerged from a study of cytomegalovirus exposure and HLA in healthy donors. Study-wide results and limits: The investigators catalogued 150 or so TCR beta chains as cytomegalovirus-associated.

Libraries were prepared by immunoSEQ multiplex PCR; TCRdb keeps only in-frame clonotypes and omits some of them. Counted here are 130,000 to 150,000 clones, roughly nine tenths occurring once; the ten biggest clones make up about 2.8%. Comments on this clone: Its antigen is still unknown.

CDR1 MGHRA and CDR2 YSYEKL come from the germline V gene. V was trimmed by 0 bases and J by 2 bases, leaving 23 bases between them. The CDR3 runs to 19 residues. The material sequenced was PBMCs. This TCR was recovered from a man between 18 and 29 years old in good health and CMV-seronegative. The V call is TRBV4-1, the J call TRBJ2-7, with D perhaps matching TRBD1 (5 bases). CDR3 coding DNA: TGCGCCAGCAGCCAAGATGAGAGCTCGGGCCAGGGCGTGCCCTACGAGCAGTACTTC. Translation gives CASSQDESSGQGVPYEQYF.